These 4 T cell receptor beta chains originate from one sample sequenced in a study of blood T cell repertoires in COVID-19. This table comes from immunoSEQ multiplex PCR, and its TCRdb copy is limited to in-frame clones, with some not included. The top ten clones hold roughly 3% of a sample with 70,000 to 85,000 clones, about 88% of them seen once. Sequencing used peripheral blood. These receptors came from an older man with active or convalescent COVID-19.

The chain recombines TRBV2 with TRBJ2-4; maybe TRBD2 (5 bases). CDR3 size: 14 residues. V lost 7 bases, J lost 2 bases, and 12 bases lay in between. Germline values: CDR1 SNHLY, CDR2 FYNNEI. The CDR3 sequence: CASKAEESKNIQYF. The CDR3 DNA sequence: TGTGCCAGCAAAGCGGAGGAGTCCAAAAACATTCAGTACTTC.

CDR3 DNA: TGTGCCAGCAGCTTAGAAACAGGGGCTTTTCGACAGCCCCAGCATTTT. Amino acid sequence: CASSLETGAFRQPQHF. The chain uses TRBV11-1 and TRBJ1-5; TRBD1 agrees at 7 bases. Germline CDR1 and CDR2: SGHAT and FQDESV (reference sequence). Trimming took 1 base from V and 7 from J; bases not matched to a gene: 10. The CDR3 consists of 16 residues.

A few counts support this clone. V gene TRBV28 combines with J gene TRBJ2-7, with 9 bases matching TRBD1. The J segment lost 5 bases and the V segment lost 2 bases, leaving 7 bases of the junction unmatched. CDR3 length: 15 amino acids. CDR1 and CDR2 (germline): MDHEN, SYDVKM. CDR3: CASSLKGDRVDEQYF. CDR3 DNA: TGTGCCAGCAGTTTAAAAGGGGACAGGGTGGACGAGCAGTACTTC.

This chain uses TRBV7-6 with TRBJ2-3; D is unclear. Germline CDR1 SGHVS, CDR2 FNYEAQ. The germline V and J ends were trimmed by 0 bases and 2 bases, with 6 bases remaining between them. The CDR3 is 14 residues long. The CDR3 nucleotides are TGTGCCAGCAGCTTAGCCCACTCCACAGATACGCAGTATTTT. Amino acids: CASSLAHSTDTQYF.